Here is one T cell receptor (beta chain) with its context. Its antigen is not known. This sample was taken from a study of T cell responses to AZD1222 COVID-19 vaccine. Study-level points and caveats: Scientists sampled the repertoires only once the peak T cell response had passed.

Clones were read by immunoSEQ multiplex PCR, and TCRdb kept only the in-frame ones, dropping some. Of 150,000 to 200,000 clones in the sample, approximately 93% were seen once. With 3 bases removed from V and 7 bases from J, the gap between germline ends came to 12 bases. Germline values: CDR1 MNHEY, CDR2 SVGAGI. The CDR3 contains 13 residues. This chain connects TRBV6-5 to TRBJ1-2, with D maybe TRBD1 (5 bases). The source was peripheral blood, collected on day 0 of AZD1222 vaccination. The receptor comes from an adult in good health. In DNA form, the CDR3 reads TGTGCCAGCAGTTATGGGGGGACCCGTGGCTACACCTTC. As protein: CASSYGGTRGYTF.